The clone carrying this TCR beta chain was seen more than once but under ten times. The data are from a study of patients and donors after allogeneic stem cell transplantation. Trimming shortened V by 2 bases and J by 0 bases, and 22 bases separated the two germline ends. The CDR3 is 19 amino acids. CDR1 is SEHNR, CDR2 FQNEAQ, per germline (reference sequence). MiXCR was run by TCRdb on the RT-PCR reads, yielding one entry per CDR3 protein. The sample includes approximately 200,000 distinct CDR3 sequences, around two fifths seen only once; the top ten take around 35%. Sequencing was performed on blood, either unsorted or a sorted T cell fraction (not recorded which). The TCR originated in a human donor who was either an allogeneic HSCT recipient or a stem cell or donor lymphocyte infusion donor (not recorded which). It is not recorded whose cells these are; they may come from a transplant donor. This chain links TRBV7-9 with TRBJ1-1; unclear D gene. The CDR3 DNA sequence: TGTGCCAGCAGCTTATATGGACTGGGCGGGGAGTTGGTGAACACTGAAGCTTTCTTT. Translating it yields CASSLYGLGGELVNTEAFF.